The 17 T cell receptor beta chains below come from one sample, sequenced in a study of OX40 agonist ivuxolimab in advanced cancers. This table comes from immunoSEQ multiplex PCR, and its TCRdb copy is limited to in-frame clones, with some not included. The sample carries about 96,000 clones, 90% recorded once. The sequencing here drew on CD4+ or CD8+ T cells sorted from blood, taken in a trial of the OX40 agonist ivuxolimab. These receptors came from an adult with an advanced solid tumor such as melanoma, head and neck, liver or kidney cancer.

This rearrangement joins TRBV2 to TRBJ1-2; D not resolved. CDR1 SNHLY and CDR2 FYNNEI come from the germline V gene. The germline V and J ends were trimmed by 2 bases and 5 bases, with 3 bases remaining between them. There are 11 residues in the CDR3. The CDR3: CASSESYGYTF. CDR3 DNA sequence: TGTGCCAGCAGTGAATCTTATGGCTACACCTTC.

The chain uses TRBV19 and TRBJ2-6; 8 bases line up with TRBD1. This CDR3 has 14 amino acids. Germline CDR1 is LNHDA and CDR2 is SQIVND (reference sequence). V was clipped by 6 bases and J by 3 bases; unmatched bases: 1. The DNA for the CDR3 is TGTGCCAGTAGGGACAGGGTTGGGGCCAACGTCCTGACTTTC. It yields the protein CASRDRVGANVLTF. The full variable domain, its missing parts supplied by reference TRBV19 and TRBJ2-6, is DGGITQSPKYLFRKEGQNVTLSCEQNLNHDAMYWYRQDPGQGLRLIYYSQIVNDFQKGDIAEGYSVSREKKESFPLTVTSAQKNPTAFYLCASRDRVGANVLTFGAGSRLTVL.

The chain is built from TRBV30 and TRBJ2-6; possibly TRBD1 for D (5 bases). CDR1 is GTSNPN, CDR2 SVGIG, per germline (reference sequence). The V gene lost 0 bases and the J gene lost 0 bases, with 18 bases spanning the gap. CDR3 length: 19 residues. For the CDR3, the DNA is TGTGCCTGGAGTGTAACGTTTAGACAGCCCTACTCTGGGGCCAACGTCCTGACTTTC. This encodes CAWSVTFRQPYSGANVLTF.

V is TRBV5-4 and J is TRBJ2-3; the D gene could be TRBD1 or TRBD2 (6 bases each). The germline V and J ends were trimmed by 4 bases and 2 bases, with 23 bases remaining between them. The CDR3 sequence is 18 residues long. Germline V gene lookup returns CDR1 SGHNT and CDR2 YYREEE (reference sequence). Here the CDR3 DNA reads TGTGCCAGCAGCCGTCCGGGGGTGGCTGGGGGCGTCACAGATACGCAGTATTTT. Translating gives CASSRPGVAGGVTDTQYF.

The genes are TRBV11-3 and TRBJ2-5; perhaps D is TRBD1 or TRBD2 (6 bases each). This CDR3 has 15 amino acids. Germline V gene lookup returns CDR1 SGHNT and CDR2 YENEEA. Trimming shortened V by 2 bases and J by 5 bases, and 15 bases separated the two germline ends. CDR3 sequence reads: CASSLIMGGGETQYF. The CDR3 DNA is TGTGCCAGCAGCTTAATCATGGGGGGCGGCGAGACCCAGTACTTC.

The genes are TRBV28 and TRBJ2-1, with 12 bases aligning to TRBD2. CDR3 length equals 15 residues. Germline loops: CDR1 MDHEN, CDR2 SYDVKM. J gave up 5 bases and V 5 bases, and 4 bases lay outside the gene matches. The DNA for the CDR3 is TGTGCCAGCAGTCGACTAGCGGGAGTGAACAATGAGCAGTTCTTC. Its protein is CASSRLAGVNNEQFF.

Only a few counts were recorded for this clone. This sequence joins TRBV21-1 and TRBJ2-7; whether TRBD1, the table's D call, matches the DNA was not checked. TRBV21-1 is a known pseudogene. CDR3 length: 13 amino acids. The CDR3 spells CASSSGQNDEQYF. CDR3 DNA: TGTGCCAGCAGCTCGGGACAGAACGACGAGCAGTACTTC.

The chain employs TRBV4-2 and TRBJ2-4; tentative D call: TRBD1 (5 bases). V was trimmed by 4 bases and J by 1 base, leaving 14 bases between them. Germline V lookup: CDR1 LGHNA, CDR2 YNFKEQ. The CDR3 has 16 residues. The CDR3 DNA reads TGTGCCAGCAGCCCCAGTTTCCAGGGTGCCAAAAACATTCAGTACTTC. This encodes CASSPSFQGAKNIQYF.

This clone has only a few counts. The chain couples TRBV5-4 to TRBJ2-7; D is perhaps TRBD2 (6 bases). The CDR3 is 15 amino acids. With 0 bases removed from V and 4 bases from J, the gap between germline ends came to 14 bases. Germline V CDR1 and CDR2: SGHNT, YYREEE (reference sequence). DNA for the CDR3: TGTGCCAGCAGCTTGGCCGGGGGTAGGGCTTACGAGCAGTACTTC. Its protein is CASSLAGGRAYEQYF.

The V and J genes are TRBV25-1 and TRBJ1-4; D is unclear. V was clipped by 4 bases and J by 5 bases, with 8 bases between them. CDR3 length equals 13 residues. Germline V gene sequence: CDR1 MGHDK, CDR2 SYGVNS. The DNA of the CDR3 is TGTGCCAGCAGTGCCCCGCTGAATGAAAAACTGTTTTTT. Its translation is CASSAPLNEKLFF.

The genes are TRBV18 and TRBJ2-3; the match to TRBD2 covers 7 bases. The CDR3 is made up of 13 amino acids. With V trimmed by 4 bases and J by 6 bases, 4 bases remained unmatched. Per the germline V gene, CDR1 is KGHSH and CDR2 is LQKENI. The CDR3 loop is CASSRAGGDTQYF. CDR3 nucleotide sequence: TGTGCCAGCTCACGGGCCGGGGGGGATACGCAGTATTTT.

The chain couples TRBV19 to TRBJ2-2; D could derive from TRBD1 or TRBD2 (6 bases each). Germline V gene lookup returns CDR1 LNHDA and CDR2 SQIVND (reference sequence). The CDR3 is 16 amino acids. The V end lost 5 bases, the J end lost 6 bases, and 19 bases lay between the germline ends. CDR3 in amino acids: CASSPQARGVAGELFF. CDR3 bases: TGTGCCAGTAGTCCCCAGGCGAGGGGGGTAGCCGGGGAGCTGTTTTTT.

The rearrangement joins TRBV7-3 to TRBJ2-1; 13 bases match TRBD2. The germline V gene encodes CDR1 SGHTA and CDR2 FQGTGA. The CDR3 is 16 residues long. V lost 4 bases, J lost 6 bases, and 6 bases stayed unmatched. CDR3 protein: CASSSIGLAGVNEQFF. The CDR3 DNA follows: TGTGCCAGCAGCTCTATAGGACTAGCGGGAGTCAATGAGCAGTTCTTC. The whole variable domain, filled in from reference TRBV7-3 and TRBJ2-1, reads GAGVSQTPSNKVTEKGKYVELRCDPISGHTALYWYRQSLGQGPEFLIYFQGTGAADDSGLPNDRFFAVRPEGSVSTLKIQRTERGDSAVYLCASSSIGLAGVNEQFFGPGTRLTVL.

This chain uses TRBV7-2 with TRBJ2-7; 10 positions agree with TRBD2. Trimming removed 2 bases from V and 2 bases from J; junction bases left unmatched: 6. This CDR3 has 16 residues. CDR1 and CDR2 from the germline V gene are SGHTA and FQGNSA. CDR3: CASSLRLAGPAYEQYF. CDR3 DNA sequence: TGTGCCAGCAGCTTACGACTAGCGGGCCCCGCCTACGAGCAGTACTTC.

The V gene is TRBV5-6, the J gene TRBJ1-2, with D possibly TRBD1 on 5 matching bases. Trimming cost V 2 bases and J 0 bases, with 11 bases left between them. CDR1 is SGHDT, CDR2 YYEEEE, per germline. The CDR3 is made up of 15 amino acids. In DNA form, the CDR3 reads TGTGCCAGCAGCTTCGGGACGGCCTCTAACTATGGCTACACCTTC. It is translated as CASSFGTASNYGYTF. The full variable domain, rest sourced from reference TRBV5-6 and TRBJ1-2, is DAGVTQSPTHLIKTRGQQVTLRCSPKSGHDTVSWYQQALGQGPQFIFQYYEEEERQRGNFPDRFSGHQFPNYSSELNVNALLLGDSALYLCASSFGTASNYGYTFGSGTRLTVV.

The chain is built from TRBV4-1 and TRBJ1-2, with 8 bases lining up with TRBD1. The germline CDR1 and CDR2 sequences are MGHRA and YSYEKL. Unmatched junction bases numbered 8, after V lost 0 bases and J lost 8 bases. The CDR3 runs to 15 residues. Written as DNA, the CDR3 is TGCGCCAGCAGCCAAGAGGTCAGGGGGCGAAGCGGCTACACCTTC. Its translation is CASSQEVRGRSGYTF.

In this sample, this clone turned up once. V gene TRBV19 combines with J gene TRBJ1-4, with no clear D. The V end lost 6 bases, the J end lost 7 bases, and 15 bases lay between the germline ends. Germline V gene data show CDR1 as LNHDA and CDR2 as SQIVND (reference sequence). This CDR3 has 14 amino acids. The chain's CDR3 is CASRVHSGSEKLFF. Here the CDR3 DNA reads TGTGCCAGTAGGGTACATAGCGGTAGTGAAAAACTGTTTTTT. The entire variable domain, with the rest obtained from reference TRBV19 and TRBJ1-4, is as follows: DGGITQSPKYLFRKEGQNVTLSCEQNLNHDAMYWYRQDPGQGLRLIYYSQIVNDFQKGDIAEGYSVSREKKESFPLTVTSAQKNPTAFYLCASRVHSGSEKLFFGSGTQLSVL.